The rows below give T cell receptor beta chains drawn from one sample of a study of blood T cell repertoires in COVID-19. Clones were sequenced by immunoSEQ multiplex PCR, and TCRdb holds only the in-frame ones, with some missing. This table has 200,000 to 250,000 clones, around 89% appearing once. Sequenced sample: peripheral blood. All receptors derive from a woman in her 30s with COVID-19, enrolled during active disease. Each CDR3 is given with its conserved first and last residue. A D gene is named only where the DNA matches it firmly. Size is omitted from some rows. Given values are once, few, many or a class for expanded clones.

>NA|NA|TRBV3-1/TRBV3-2|TRBJ2-5
TGTGCCAGCAGCCAACCGGGGAGCCCAGAGACCCAGTACTTC
CASSQPGSPETQYF
>NA|NA|TRBV11-3|TRBJ2-5
TGTGCCAGCAGTCTGAGGGGGGAGACCCAGTACTTC
CASSLRGETQYF
>NA|NA|TRBV7-9|TRBJ2-7
TGTGCCAGCAGCTCCGGGGGGCACGACGAGCAGTACTTC
CASSSGGHDEQYF
>NA|NA|TRBV9|TRBJ1-1
TGTGCCAGCAGCGTAGTGTCATCCTCCCCCGAGGCTTTCTTT
CASSVVSSSPEAFF
>NA|NA|TRBV7-2|TRBJ1-5
TGTGCCAGCAGCTTACATGGGGACAAGAATCAGCCCCAGCATTTT
CASSLHGDKNQPQHF
>NA|NA|TRBV2|TRBJ1-2
TGTGCCAGCAGTGAGGAACAGGGTACCGACTATGGCTACACCTTC
CASSEEQGTDYGYTF
>NA|NA|TRBV6-6|TRBJ1-4
TGTGCCAGCAGTTACAATGAGGCTAATGAAAAACTGTTTTTT
CASSYNEANEKLFF
>NA|NA|TRBV2|TRBJ2-3
TGTGCCAGCAACGACTCGCCGCGGGCAGATACGCAGTATTTT
CASNDSPRADTQYF
>NA|NA|TRBV19|TRBJ2-7
TGTGCCAGTATGGGGGGCTACGAGCAGTACTTC
CASMGGYEQYF
>once|NA|TRBV2|TRBJ2-3
TGTGCCAGCAGTGAAATCGGGACAAGCGGTTTAACAGATACGCAGTATTTT
CASSEIGTSGLTDTQYF
>NA|TRBD1|TRBV28|TRBJ1-1
TGTGCCAGCAGTTTAAGCGTCGCTAGTTGGAGGGTAGGGGACAGGGGCACTGAAGCTTTCTTT
CASSLSVASWRVGDRGTEAFF
>NA|TRBD1|TRBV6-5|TRBJ2-7
TGTGCCAGCACAGGACAGGCTTTCTCCTACGAGCAGTACTTC
CASTGQAFSYEQYF
>NA|TRBD1|TRBV28|TRBJ2-3
TGTGCCAGCAGTTTCAACCGGGACAGGGGCACAGATACGCAGTATTTT
CASSFNRDRGTDTQYF
>NA|NA|TRBV12-5|TRBJ1-5
TGTGCTAGTGGTTTGGCCCGACAGATTTATAGCAATCAGCCCCAGCATTTT
CASGLARQIYSNQPQHF
>NA|TRBD2|TRBV5-4|TRBJ2-3
TGTGCCAGCAGCCATGGGCGAGCGGGAGCCCAACTCGGCACAGATACGCAGTATTTT
CASSHGRAGAQLGTDTQYF
>NA|TRBD1|TRBV9|TRBJ2-3
TGTGCCAGCAGCGTCGGGACAGGGGGTATCCGGACAGATACGCAGTATTTT
CASSVGTGGIRTDTQYF
>many|TRBD2|TRBV9|TRBJ2-3
TGTGCCAGCAGCCCCGGGACTAGCGGGGGGCTGGTGTCAAATACGCAGTATTTT
CASSPGTSGGLVSNTQYF
>NA|NA|TRBV5-4|TRBJ1-4
TGTGCCAGCAGCGACTCGAGGGCGGCTAATGAAAAACTGTTTTTT
CASSDSRAANEKLFF
>NA|NA|TRBV6-5|TRBJ1-5
TGTGCCAGCAAGGGGGTCAGGGTCCTCCAGCCCCAGCATTTT
CASKGVRVLQPQHF
>NA|TRBD2|TRBV3-1/TRBV3-2|TRBJ2-7
TGTGCCAGCAGCCGAACGCCGGGACTACCCTCCTACGAGCAGTACTTC
CASSRTPGLPSYEQYF
>NA|NA|TRBV5-6|TRBJ2-2
TGTGCCAGCAGCCTCGAAAGAGGGGGTACCACCGGGGAGCTGTTTTTT
CASSLERGGTTGELFF
>NA|TRBD1|TRBV2|TRBJ2-3
TGTGCCAGCAGGGGGGACAGGGGAAATTTT
CASRGDRGNF
>NA|TRBD1|TRBV9|TRBJ1-4
TGTGCCAGCAGCACAACAGGGGGCGCATATGAAAAACTGTTTTTT
CASSTTGGAYEKLFF
>NA|TRBD2|TRBV3-1/TRBV3-2|TRBJ2-1
TGTGCCAGCAGCGGGATGCCGGGACTAGCGGGGGGGCTAAATGAGCAGTTCTTC
CASSGMPGLAGGLNEQFF
>NA|NA|TRBV19|TRBJ2-5
TGTGCCAGTAGTATAGGTAGCGTGGAGACCCAGTACTTC
CASSIGSVETQYF
>NA|TRBD1|TRBV29-1|TRBJ1-4
TGCAGCGCCAGTACAGGGGGGAATGAAAAACTGTTTTTT
CSASTGGNEKLFF
>NA|NA|TRBV11-3|TRBJ2-1
TGTGCCAGCAGCCCGATTCGGGAGTCCCTCTACAATGAGCAGTTCTTC
CASSPIRESLYNEQFF
>NA|TRBD1|TRBV10-3|TRBJ2-7
TGTGCCATCGGGGACAGTACCTACGAGCAGTACTTC
CAIGDSTYEQYF
>NA|NA|TRBV6-5|TRBJ2-4
TGTGCCAGCCGCGCGGGGACGGTAGCCAAAAACATTCAGTACTTC
CASRAGTVAKNIQYF
>NA|TRBD1|TRBV27|TRBJ1-1
TGTGCCAGCATTAAGACAGGGAGAATGAACACTGAAGCTTTCTTT
CASIKTGRMNTEAFF
>NA|NA|TRBV6-2/TRBV6-3|TRBJ2-5
TGTGCCAGCAGCACCGACAGGCAAGAGACCCAGTACTTC
CASSTDRQETQYF
>NA|TRBD2|TRBV5-4|TRBJ2-3
TGTGCCAGCAGCGGCGGACTAGCGGGTGAGACTAGCACAGATACGCAGTATTTT
CASSGGLAGETSTDTQYF
>NA|TRBD1|TRBV2|TRBJ2-7
TGTGCCAGCAGGGTAACAGGGGGCAACCCCTACGAGCAGTACTTC
CASRVTGGNPYEQYF
>NA|NA|TRBV3-1/TRBV3-2|TRBJ1-4
TGTGCCAGCAGCCAAGATGGCCGGGTGAGGAGCGAAAAACTGTTTTTT
CASSQDGRVRSEKLFF
>once|TRBD1|TRBV5-1|TRBJ1-2
TGCGCCAGCAGCGACGACAGGGTTCTAGGCTACACCTTC
CASSDDRVLGYTF
>few|NA|TRBV14|TRBJ1-1
TGTGCCAGCAGCCAAGAACTGAGCGCGTACACTGAAGCTTTCTTT
CASSQELSAYTEAFF
>NA|TRBD1|TRBV11-2|TRBJ2-7
TGTGCCAGCAGCTTAGGGGGGACAGGGGGGACCTCCTACGAGCAGTACTTC
CASSLGGTGGTSYEQYF
>once|TRBD1|TRBV11-2|TRBJ2-5
TGTGCCAGCAGCTTCGGACAGGAAAGTAAAGAGACCCAGTACTTC
CASSFGQESKETQYF
>NA|NA|TRBV4-3|TRBJ1-4
TGCGCCAGCAGCCAAGGGCCCCATGAAAAACTGTTTTTT
CASSQGPHEKLFF
>NA|TRBD1|TRBV2|TRBJ1-6
TGTGCCAGCAGTGAAGTAGGTTTCACAGGGGGTTCACCCCTCCACTTT
CASSEVGFTGGSPLHF
>NA|TRBD2|TRBV5-4|TRBJ2-3
TGTGCCAGCAGCTTGGGACTAGCGGGGGGGGGCACAGATACGCAGTATTTT
CASSLGLAGGGTDTQYF
>NA|NA|TRBV3-1/TRBV3-2|TRBJ1-4
TGTGCCAGCAGCCAAGATCTGGGAGCTAGTAATGAAAAACTGTTTTTT
CASSQDLGASNEKLFF
>NA|NA|TRBV7-9|TRBJ1-4
TGTGCCAGCAGCTCCAACGCGGGTAGTGAAAAACTGTTTTTT
CASSSNAGSEKLFF
>NA|NA|TRBV6-6|TRBJ1-4
TGTGCCAGCAGTTACGGGGGGTCTAATGAAAAACTGTTTTTT
CASSYGGSNEKLFF
>NA|TRBD2|TRBV7-9|TRBJ2-1
TGTGCCAGCAGCTTAATTCGTAGCGGGGGGTTCAATGAGCAGTTCTTC
CASSLIRSGGFNEQFF
>NA|NA|TRBV6-2/TRBV6-3|TRBJ2-5
TGTGCCAGCAGTTACCCTATACCCCCGGGTAGTGGGAGACAAGAGACCCAGTACTTC
CASSYPIPPGSGRQETQYF
>NA|TRBD2|TRBV5-1|TRBJ2-1
TGCGCCAGCAGCCCTAAACAGGGACTAGCGGTTTACAATGAGCAGTTCTTC
CASSPKQGLAVYNEQFF